The clone carrying this T cell receptor beta chain has a handful of counts. What it recognizes is unknown. Every participating donor gave one draw, a heparinised blood sample averaging approximately 110 mL. This entry comes from a study of beta chain features in type 1 diabetes. The sequenced template was cDNA made from the entire isolated RNA. TCRdb keeps only in-frame clones here, not all; method: immunoSEQ multiplex PCR. The table records about 290,000 clones, 7.5% to 9.5% of them present only once. Trimming removed 6 bases at V and 4 bases at J, with 18 bases between. Germline-derived CDR1 and CDR2 are SEHNR and FQNEAQ (reference sequence). There are 15 residues in the CDR3. Study conclusions and caveats: Moderate but significant shortening of TCRB CDR3s was recorded in all four CD4+ subsets from Type 1 diabetes patients. Fewer insertions but more deletions were seen at VDJ junctions in type 1 diabetes patients.

The J gene is TRBJ1-1, the V gene TRBV7-9; maybe TRBD1 (5 bases). This clonotype originated in a woman between 18 and 30 years old in good health. The sequencing sample was made of central memory CD4+ T cells from blood. CDR3 sequence (DNA): TGTGCCAGCAGTCGTGTATTGGGCGGGGGCACTGAAGCTTTCTTT. Translating it yields CASSRVLGGGTEAFF.